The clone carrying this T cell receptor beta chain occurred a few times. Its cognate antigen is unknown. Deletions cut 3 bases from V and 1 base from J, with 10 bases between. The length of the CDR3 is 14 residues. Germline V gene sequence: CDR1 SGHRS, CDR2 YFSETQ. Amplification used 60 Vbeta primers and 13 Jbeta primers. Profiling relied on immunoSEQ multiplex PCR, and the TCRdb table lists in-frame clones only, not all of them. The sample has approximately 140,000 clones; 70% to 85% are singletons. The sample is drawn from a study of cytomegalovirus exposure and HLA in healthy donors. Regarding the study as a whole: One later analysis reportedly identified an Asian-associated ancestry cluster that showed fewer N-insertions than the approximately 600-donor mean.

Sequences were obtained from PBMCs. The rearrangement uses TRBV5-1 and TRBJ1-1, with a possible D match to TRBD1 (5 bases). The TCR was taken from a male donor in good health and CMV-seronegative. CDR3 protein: CASSSDIQNTEAFF. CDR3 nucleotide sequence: TGCGCCAGCAGCTCGGACATCCAGAACACTGAAGCTTTCTTT.